The 32 T cell receptor beta chains listed next were all sequenced from one sample in a study of cytomegalovirus exposure and HLA in healthy donors. 13 Jbeta primers and 60 Vbeta primers were used for the PCR. Method: immunoSEQ multiplex PCR; TCRdb's copy keeps in-frame clones and lacks some. This sample has 120,000 or so clones, with over 70% found just once. What was sequenced was PBMCs. The receptors were gathered from a woman in her fifties or sixties in good health and CMV-seronegative.

The V and J genes are TRBV7-8 and TRBJ2-7, with D tentatively TRBD1 (6 bases). Germline lookup yields CDR1 SGHVS and CDR2 FQNEAQ. The CDR3 has 16 residues. Trimming took 5 bases from V and 2 from J, leaving 19 bases between them. The chain's CDR3 is CASSEGKGESAYEQYF. The CDR3 coding sequence is TGTGCCAGCAGCGAGGGTAAGGGGGAGTCGGCCTACGAGCAGTACTTC.

Only one count was recorded for this clone. V usage is TRBV6-5 and J usage is TRBJ2-7, with 8 bases identical to TRBD2. Germline V gene data show CDR1 as MNHEY and CDR2 as SVGAGI. The CDR3 runs to 14 residues. With V trimmed by 8 bases and J by 3 bases, 9 bases remained unmatched. The CDR3 coding sequence is TGTGCCAGCGTCGCGGGGGGAGAAAACTACGAGCAGTACTTC. It translates to CASVAGGENYEQYF.

This clone was seen a few times. The chain uses TRBV6-1 and TRBJ1-2, with 8 bases lining up with TRBD1. V lost 0 bases and J lost 7; bases outside the gene matches: 7. The CDR3 runs to 15 residues. From germline, CDR1 is MNHNS and CDR2 SASEGT. In DNA, the CDR3 is TGTGCCAGCAGTGAAGCTCCGGACAGGGTTTTTGGCTACACCTTC. Translating gives CASSEAPDRVFGYTF.

The gene calls are TRBV30 and TRBJ2-7; the D gene is possibly TRBD2 (5 bases). Germline V gene sequence: CDR1 GTSNPN, CDR2 SVGIG (reference sequence). The germline V and J ends were trimmed by 1 base and 0 bases, with 16 bases remaining between them. The length of the CDR3 is 16 residues. CDR3 DNA sequence: TGTGCCTGGAGTGCCCTAGCAACCGAACCCTCCTACGAGCAGTACTTC. Its protein is CAWSALATEPSYEQYF.

The CDR3 is CASSLERGSTDTQYF. CDR3 in DNA: TGTGCCAGCAGCTTAGAGCGGGGGAGCACAGATACGCAGTATTTT. The chain links TRBV7-3 to TRBJ2-3, with 8 bases aligning to TRBD2. Germline CDR1 is SGHTA and CDR2 is FQGTGA. V gave up 2 bases and J gave up 0 bases; unmatched junction bases: 1. This CDR3 is 15 amino acids long.

The V call is TRBV6-5, the J call TRBJ1-2; 8 nucleotides align to TRBD1. V dropped 4 bases and J dropped 8; count of bases not matched to a gene: 6. The CDR3 is made up of 13 amino acids. Germline CDR1 MNHEY, CDR2 SVGAGI. The CDR3 loop is CASSSPRGLGYTF. The DNA for the CDR3 is TGTGCCAGCAGTTCCCCCAGGGGGCTGGGCTACACCTTC.

The J gene is TRBJ2-1, the V gene TRBV11-3, with 7 bases matching TRBD1. The CDR3 has 15 residues. Per germline, CDR1 SGHNT and CDR2 YENEEA. Trimming at V came to 4 bases and at J to 10 bases, leaving 13 bases not matched to a gene. CDR3 region: CASSSRAGGQEEQFF. The CDR3 bases are TGTGCCAGCAGCTCAAGGGCAGGGGGTCAGGAGGAGCAGTTCTTC.

The CDR3 loop reads CASSLDGPLDEQFF. CDR3 coding DNA: TGTGCCAGCAGTTTAGATGGCCCCCTCGATGAGCAGTTCTTC. The V call is TRBV27, the J call TRBJ2-1; D remains unclear. The germline V gene encodes CDR1 MNHEY and CDR2 SMNVEV (reference sequence). With 2 bases removed from V and 8 bases from J, the gap between germline ends came to 13 bases. This CDR3 has 14 residues.

This clone came up a few times. CDR3 region: CASSEQGNTIYF. CDR3 nucleotide sequence: TGTGCCAGCAGTGAGCAGGGAAACACCATATATTTT. The genes are TRBV25-1 and TRBJ1-3; the D is unclear. The CDR3 is made up of 12 amino acids. Germline loops: CDR1 MGHDK, CDR2 SYGVNS. The V and J ends lost 3 bases and 4 bases respectively, with 4 bases between them. Full variable domain (missing parts from reference TRBV25-1 and TRBJ1-3): EADIYQTPRYLVIGTGKKITLECSQTMGHDKMYWYQQDPGMELHLIHYSYGVNSTEKGDLSSESTVSRIRTEHFPLTLESARPSHTSQYLCASSEQGNTIYFGEGSWLTVV.

The chain recombines TRBV4-1 with TRBJ1-2; the match to TRBD1 covers 7 bases. After removal of 2 bases from V and 5 bases from J, the junction contained 5 bases not matched to a gene. CDR1 is MGHRA, CDR2 YSYEKL, per germline. This CDR3 contains 14 residues. The CDR3 bases are TGCGCCAGCAGCCAACCGGGACAGCGGTATGGCTACACCTTC. Its protein product is CASSQPGQRYGYTF.

V and J are TRBV12-5 and TRBJ2-1, with 13 positions matching TRBD2. The ends lost 5 bases at V and 5 bases at J; junction bases unmatched: 3. Germline-derived CDR1 and CDR2 are LGHNT and FRNRAP. This CDR3 region has 15 residues. CDR3 sequence reads: CASGMGLAGNNEQFF. The CDR3 DNA reads as TGTGCTAGTGGTATGGGACTAGCGGGGAACAATGAGCAGTTCTTC.

This chain uses TRBV28 with TRBJ2-5; a weak D match, TRBD2 (7 bases). The end of the DNA fits TRBJ2-7 better, so the J call may be wrong. The CDR3 has 13 amino acids. The V gene's germline CDR1 is MDHEN and CDR2 SYDVKM. The CDR3 sequence: CARGGRGPYEQYF. The DNA of the CDR3 is TGTGCCAGGGGGGGGCGGGGCCCCTACGAGCAGTACTTC.

J is TRBJ1-1 and V is TRBV28; the D is unclear. The CDR3 contains 14 residues. The germline gives CDR1 MDHEN, CDR2 SYDVKM. The V and J ends lost 7 bases and 2 bases respectively, with 14 bases between them. The CDR3: CASISGTANTEAFF. As DNA, the CDR3 is TGTGCCAGCATATCCGGAACAGCCAACACTGAAGCTTTCTTT. Full variable domain (outside the CDR3, taken from reference TRBV28 and TRBJ1-1): DVKVTQSSRYLVKRTGEKVFLECVQDMDHENMFWYRQDPGLGLRLIYFSYDVKMKEKGDIPEGYSVSREKKERFSLILESASTNQTSMYLCASISGTANTEAFFGQGTRLTVV.

J is TRBJ2-7 and V is TRBV27; 8 bases align to TRBD2. The CDR3 has 17 residues. Germline values: CDR1 MNHEY, CDR2 SMNVEV (reference sequence). V shed 4 bases and J 3 bases; nucleotides not matched to a gene: 14. The CDR3 bases are TGTGCCAGCAGTTCAGGGATTAGCGGGAATCGATACTACGAGCAGTACTTC. As protein: CASSSGISGNRYYEQYF.

The rearrangement links TRBV28 to TRBJ1-3; D uncertain. Germline loops: CDR1 MDHEN, CDR2 SYDVKM. The V gene lost 10 bases and the J gene lost 0 bases, with 13 bases spanning the gap. The CDR3 is made up of 14 amino acids. The CDR3 is CATRLRNSGNTIYF. The CDR3 DNA follows: TGTGCCACACGGTTGAGGAACTCTGGAAACACCATATATTTT.

The chain has TRBV5-4 and TRBJ2-3; TRBD1 matches 9 bases. The germline gives CDR1 SGHNT, CDR2 YYREEE (reference sequence). CDR3 length: 15 amino acids. V trimming: 2 bases; J trimming: 9 bases; junction bases outside the gene matches: 10. The CDR3 loop reads CASSLTGQGHFTQYF. CDR3 DNA: TGTGCCAGCAGCTTAACCGGACAGGGGCATTTCACGCAGTATTTT.

This clone was seen once. J is TRBJ1-5 and V is TRBV5-8; 7 nucleotides agree with TRBD1. The CDR3 extends over 15 amino acids. The J segment lost 7 bases and the V segment lost 3 bases, leaving 10 bases of the junction unmatched. Germline V lookup: CDR1 SGHTS, CDR2 YDEGEE. In nucleotides, the CDR3 is TGTGCCAGCAGCTCGACAGGGAGGTCAGGCCAGCCCCAGCATTTT. The encoded protein is CASSSTGRSGQPQHF.

The sample holds a few counts of this clone. As DNA, the CDR3 is TGTGCCAGCAGATTGGGTGGGAGCTCCTACAATGAGCAGTTCTTC. It specifies CASRLGGSSYNEQFF. The chain uses TRBV27 and TRBJ2-1; tentative D call: TRBD2 (5 bases). The CDR3 runs 15 residues. Per germline, CDR1 MNHEY and CDR2 SMNVEV (reference sequence). V lost 6 bases and J 0 bases, leaving 12 bases between the germline ends.

This clone appeared a few times. The chain is built from TRBV6-5 and TRBJ2-3, with 9 bases aligning to TRBD2. From germline, CDR1 is MNHEY and CDR2 SVGAGI. CDR3 length: 14 amino acids. The trim removed 7 bases at V and 1 base at J, leaving 3 bases unmatched. The CDR3 loop reads CASKRGAGTDTQYF. DNA of the CDR3: TGTGCCAGCAAGCGGGGGGCGGGCACAGATACGCAGTATTTT.

The rearrangement uses TRBV18 and TRBJ2-1; TRBD2 agrees at 11 bases. Per the germline V gene, CDR1 is KGHSH and CDR2 is LQKENI. Trimming cost V 6 bases and J 6 bases; bases outside gene matches: 4. The CDR3 spans 14 residues. The CDR3 DNA sequence: TGTGCCAGCTCCGGACTAGCGGGCGTCAATGAGCAGTTCTTC. Its protein product is CASSGLAGVNEQFF.

The sample holds a few counts of this clone. The gene calls are TRBV19 and TRBJ1-5; the D gene is possibly TRBD1 (6 bases). V gave up 7 bases and J gave up 6 bases, with 16 bases separating them. Germline-derived CDR1 and CDR2 are LNHDA and SQIVND (reference sequence). This CDR3 comprises 14 residues. The CDR3 sequence: CASTADSGGQPQHF. The CDR3 DNA sequence: TGTGCCAGTACCGCGGACAGTGGCGGTCAGCCCCAGCATTTT.

This clone was observed a handful of times. The CDR3 region has the DNA TGTGCCAGCACGGAGCCTCTAGGCGAGCAGTACTTC. Translating it yields CASTEPLGEQYF. This chain uses TRBV7-8 with TRBJ2-7; D not certain. Germline V CDR1 and CDR2: SGHVS, FQNEAQ. The CDR3 covers 12 residues. V was trimmed by 7 bases and J by 6 bases, leaving 13 bases between them.

A few counts support this clone. This rearrangement joins TRBV4-1 to TRBJ2-4; 12 bases match TRBD2. Germline V gives CDR1 MGHRA, CDR2 YSYEKL. V trimming: 1 base; J trimming: 0 bases; junction bases outside the gene matches: 10. CDR3 size: 20 residues. The CDR3 loop is CASSQAGTSGPGLAKNIQYF. The DNA for the CDR3 is TGCGCCAGCAGCCAAGCCGGGACTAGCGGGCCCGGCCTAGCCAAAAACATTCAGTACTTC.

In the case of this clone: A read error may account for a junction end that differs from germline. This rearrangement joins TRBV5-1 to TRBJ2-1; 10 bases fit TRBD2. The V gene's germline CDR1 is SGHRS and CDR2 YFSETQ. The CDR3 is 16 residues long. CDR3 protein: CASSLGSGGFLNEQFF. The CDR3 bases are TGCGCCAGCAGCTTAGGTAGCGGGGGGTTTCTTAATGAGCAATTCTTC.

This chain links TRBV5-4 with TRBJ2-7; TRBD2 agrees at 11 bases. CDR3 length: 15 residues. Germline CDR1 SGHNT, CDR2 YYREEE (reference sequence). V lost 0 bases to trimming and J lost 3 bases; unmatched junction nucleotides: 2. As DNA, the CDR3 is TGTGCCAGCAGCTTGGAACTAGCGGGAGTCTACGAGCAGTACTTC. It codes for CASSLELAGVYEQYF.

About this clone: Sequence at one end of the junction differs from germline and may be a read error. The gene calls are TRBV7-9 and TRBJ1-2; 9 bases align to TRBD1. CDR3 length: 15 residues. Per the germline V gene, CDR1 is SEHNR and CDR2 is FQNEAQ (reference sequence). CDR3 coding DNA: TGTGCCGGCAGCTTTAACAGGGGGCGTAACTATGGCTACACCTTC. Residues: CAGSFNRGRNYGYTF.

The sample holds one count of this clone. This sequence joins TRBV9 and TRBJ2-5, with D tentatively TRBD2 (6 bases). Germline-derived CDR1 and CDR2 are SGDLS and YYNGEE. The CDR3 extends over 13 amino acids. Trimming pared 3 bases from V and 5 bases from J, leaving 11 bases between. For the CDR3, the DNA is TGTGCCAGCAGCGAGGCCGGGAGTGAGACCCAGTACTTC. This encodes CASSEAGSETQYF.

This clone has a handful of counts. This chain links TRBV2 with TRBJ1-2; 7 bases line up with TRBD1. The CDR3 has 14 residues. Germline assignment: CDR1 SNHLY and CDR2 FYNNEI. With 3 bases clipped from V and 4 bases from J, the junction kept 5 bases outside the gene matches. CDR3 residues: CASSDADRAYGYTF. CDR3 DNA sequence: TGTGCCAGCAGTGATGCTGACAGGGCCTATGGCTACACCTTC. Drawing the rest from reference TRBV2 and TRBJ1-2, the complete variable domain is EPEVTQTPSHQVTQMGQEVILRCVPISNHLYFYWYRQILGQKVEFLVSFYNNEISEKSEIFDDQFSVERPDGSNFTLKIRSTKLEDSAMYFCASSDADRAYGYTFGSGTRLTVV.

This chain joins TRBV2 and TRBJ2-2, with TRBD2 matching 12 bases. Germline assignment: CDR1 SNHLY and CDR2 FYNNEI. V trimming: 7 bases; J trimming: 1 base; junction bases outside the gene matches: 1. The CDR3 covers 15 residues. CDR3 sequence reads: CASTGLAGNTGELFF. In DNA form, the CDR3 reads TGTGCCAGCACGGGACTAGCGGGGAACACCGGGGAGCTGTTTTTT.

This clone was found a few times. The genes are TRBV28 and TRBJ1-1; maybe TRBD1 (5 bases). CDR1 MDHEN and CDR2 SYDVKM come from the germline V gene. Trimming stripped 3 bases from V and 10 bases from J, with 21 bases between. The CDR3 spans 15 residues. CDR3: CASSLGTNGREGAFF. In DNA, the CDR3 is TGTGCCAGCAGTTTGGGGACCAATGGACGGGAGGGAGCTTTCTTT.

The V call is TRBV27, the J call TRBJ2-5, with TRBD1 matching over 7 bases. Near its end, the DNA agrees better with TRBJ2-7, so the J call may be wrong. The CDR3 covers 16 residues. From germline, CDR1 is MNHEY and CDR2 SMNVEV (reference sequence). In DNA form, the CDR3 reads TGTGCCAGCAGTTTATTCTGGGACAGCCAAACCTACGAGCAGTACTTC. Protein sequence: CASSLFWDSQTYEQYF.

Only one count was recorded for this clone. For the CDR3, the DNA is TGTGCCAGCAGCAGTGGACAGAATAGCAATCAGCCCCAGCATTTT. This encodes CASSSGQNSNQPQHF. This rearrangement joins TRBV7-9 to TRBJ1-5; TRBD1 might be the D (6 bases). Trimming removed 5 bases from V and 0 bases from J, with 11 bases in between. Germline V gene data show CDR1 as SEHNR and CDR2 as FQNEAQ (reference sequence). CDR3 length equals 15 residues.